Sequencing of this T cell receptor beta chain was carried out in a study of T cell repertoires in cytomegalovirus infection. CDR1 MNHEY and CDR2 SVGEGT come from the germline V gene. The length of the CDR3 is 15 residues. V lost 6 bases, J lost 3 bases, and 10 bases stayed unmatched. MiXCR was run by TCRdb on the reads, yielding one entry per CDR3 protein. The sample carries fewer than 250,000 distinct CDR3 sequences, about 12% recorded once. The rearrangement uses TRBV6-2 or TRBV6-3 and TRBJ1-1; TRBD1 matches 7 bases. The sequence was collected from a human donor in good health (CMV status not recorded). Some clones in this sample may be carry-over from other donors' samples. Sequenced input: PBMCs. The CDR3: CASSPLWTGDTEAFF. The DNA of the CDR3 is TGTGCCAGCAGCCCACTATGGACAGGTGACACTGAAGCTTTCTTT.